These T cell receptor beta chains were read from a single sample in a study of prognosis after radiotherapy for stage I lung cancer. TCRdb recomputed calls from the multiplex PCR reads with MiXCR, one row per CDR3 protein. The repertoire includes roughly 23,000 distinct CDR3 sequences, around two fifths of them detected once, and 33% sits in the top ten. The sample here was PBMCs, taken before or after stereotactic body radiation therapy (not recorded which). Source of these receptors: a donor aged 50 or older with non-small cell lung cancer. CDR3s leave out the opening cysteine and the closing phenylalanine or tryptophan. Fields, in order: J gene, CDR3 length, V gene, CDR3 protein.

j_call: TRBJ2-1; cdr3_length: 12; v_call: TRBV5-1; cdr3_aa: ASSLASWDNEQF
j_call: TRBJ2-7; cdr3_length: 12; v_call: TRBV7-9; cdr3_aa: ASSVAGTAGEQY
j_call: TRBJ2-7; cdr3_length: 14; v_call: TRBV15; cdr3_aa: TTSRGVSGGSVEQY
j_call: TRBJ2-2; cdr3_length: 15; v_call: TRBV9; cdr3_aa: ASSAGGGARSTGELF
j_call: TRBJ2-3; cdr3_length: 12; v_call: TRBV12-3/TRBV12-4; cdr3_aa: ASSYRTGKDTQY
j_call: TRBJ2-7; cdr3_length: 13; v_call: TRBV9; cdr3_aa: ASSGSRDGSYEQY
j_call: TRBJ2-2; cdr3_length: 13; v_call: TRBV20-1; cdr3_aa: SARDLDRVGGELF
j_call: TRBJ2-3; cdr3_length: 12; v_call: TRBV6-1; cdr3_aa: ASSARLAEDTQY
j_call: TRBJ2-7; cdr3_length: 11; v_call: TRBV7-2; cdr3_aa: AIKLMGAGEQY
j_call: TRBJ1-1; cdr3_length: 13; v_call: TRBV6-1; cdr3_aa: ASRRQRPMNTEAF
j_call: TRBJ1-2; cdr3_length: 11; v_call: TRBV7-2; cdr3_aa: ASRLTGGYGYT
j_call: TRBJ2-1; cdr3_length: 13; v_call: TRBV6-4; cdr3_aa: ASSRLAGDYNEQF
j_call: TRBJ2-7; cdr3_length: 11; v_call: TRBV29-1; cdr3_aa: SGGRRGSYEQY
j_call: TRBJ2-7; cdr3_length: 13; v_call: TRBV28; cdr3_aa: AISLVPATPVRRY
j_call: TRBJ2-1; cdr3_length: 14; v_call: TRBV6-1; cdr3_aa: ASTQPGWWGYTEQF
j_call: TRBJ1-5; cdr3_length: 12; v_call: TRBV12-3/TRBV12-4; cdr3_aa: ASSLEGLGQPQH
j_call: NA; cdr3_length: 14; v_call: TRBV18; cdr3_aa: ANSQSTGGPHNEQY
j_call: TRBJ2-7; cdr3_length: 15; v_call: TRBV3-1; cdr3_aa: ASSQEPRTGGLTEQY
j_call: TRBJ2-1; cdr3_length: 15; v_call: TRBV9; cdr3_aa: ASSVVSLAGWPNEQF
j_call: TRBJ2-7; cdr3_length: 13; v_call: TRBV6-2/TRBV6-3; cdr3_aa: ASSDSAGGPNEQY
j_call: TRBJ1-2; cdr3_length: 12; v_call: TRBV28; cdr3_aa: ASSQDRDNYGYT
j_call: TRBJ2-7; cdr3_length: 14; v_call: TRBV28; cdr3_aa: ASSLSRQAPSYEQY
j_call: TRBJ1-4; cdr3_length: 11; v_call: TRBV2; cdr3_aa: ATYRGLGEKLF
j_call: TRBJ1-1; cdr3_length: 14; v_call: TRBV9; cdr3_aa: ASSTSRKTLNTEAF
j_call: TRBJ1-1; cdr3_length: 11; v_call: TRBV27; cdr3_aa: ASSLSRNTEAF
j_call: TRBJ2-6; cdr3_length: 15; v_call: TRBV27; cdr3_aa: ASSPGQSYSGSNVLT
j_call: TRBJ2-5; cdr3_length: 14; v_call: TRBV6-2/TRBV6-3; cdr3_aa: ASSEGRKRGGETQY
j_call: TRBJ1-5; cdr3_length: 11; v_call: TRBV7-9; cdr3_aa: ASSFDRDQPQH
j_call: TRBJ1-2; cdr3_length: 11; v_call: TRBV2; cdr3_aa: ASSSPAVKGHT
j_call: TRBJ2-7; cdr3_length: 14; v_call: TRBV7-2; cdr3_aa: ASSLGVGAGAYEQY
j_call: TRBJ2-2; cdr3_length: 13; v_call: TRBV27; cdr3_aa: ASRSVTSGPGELF
j_call: NA; cdr3_length: 12; v_call: TRBV19; cdr3_aa: ASSIGVTSGSQY
j_call: TRBJ2-3; cdr3_length: 10; v_call: TRBV5-4; cdr3_aa: ASSQSVDTQY